The entry below describes one T cell receptor (beta chain). Its antigen is currently unknown. The read ends 3 residues shy of where the CDR3 ends; the end is completed using the germline J gene. Of CVID subjects, 15 were female and 25 to 30 male, mean age roughly 40. Blood samples were heparinized, about 5 to 9 ml per donor. The table came from immunoSEQ multiplex PCR; TCRdb's copy has only in-frame clones and leaves some out. The repertoire yields almost 20,000 clones, none seen only once; the top ten contain around 2.6%. The entry originates in a study of T cell clonality in common variable immunodeficiency. This CDR3 comprises 16 residues. V lost 3 bases to trimming and J lost 2 bases; unmatched junction nucleotides: 6. Germline V gene data show CDR1 as KGHSH and CDR2 as LQKENI. General study points: In common variable immunodeficiency, TCR beta chains reportedly carried fewer deletions and N-nucleotide insertions.

The sample taken for sequencing was peripheral blood mononuclear cells. This clonotype was obtained from a human donor with common variable immunodeficiency. The J gene is TRBJ2-3, the V gene TRBV18; 9 nucleotides agree with TRBD1. The CDR3 sequence: CASSPYRDRDTDTQYF. CDR3 bases read: TGTGCCAGCTCACCTTACAGGGACAGGGACACAGATACG.